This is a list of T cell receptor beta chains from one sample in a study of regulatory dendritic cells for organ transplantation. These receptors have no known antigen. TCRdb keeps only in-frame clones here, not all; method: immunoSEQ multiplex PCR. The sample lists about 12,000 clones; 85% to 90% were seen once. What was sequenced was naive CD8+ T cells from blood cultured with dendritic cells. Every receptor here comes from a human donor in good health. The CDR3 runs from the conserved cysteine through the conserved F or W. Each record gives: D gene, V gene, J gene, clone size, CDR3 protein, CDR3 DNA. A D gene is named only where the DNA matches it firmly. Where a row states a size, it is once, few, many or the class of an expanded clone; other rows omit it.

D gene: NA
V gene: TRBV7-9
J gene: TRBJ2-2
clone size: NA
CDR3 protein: CASSLANDPDRELFF
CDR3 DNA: TGTGCCAGCAGCTTAGCGAATGATCCCGACCGGGAGCTGTTTTTT

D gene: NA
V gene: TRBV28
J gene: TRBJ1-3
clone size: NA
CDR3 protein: CASRTAQLPSGNTIYF
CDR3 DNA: TGTGCCAGCAGAACGGCTCAGCTCCCCTCTGGAAACACCATATATTTT

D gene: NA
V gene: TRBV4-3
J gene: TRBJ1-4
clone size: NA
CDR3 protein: CASSQGFAAVREKLFF
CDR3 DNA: TGCGCCAGCAGCCAAGGTTTCGCGGCAGTGAGGGAAAAACTGTTTTTT

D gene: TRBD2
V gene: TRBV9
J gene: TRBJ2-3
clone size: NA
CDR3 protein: CASSPTSGSDADTQYF
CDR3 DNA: TGTGCCAGCAGCCCCACTAGCGGGAGTGACGCAGATACGCAGTATTTT

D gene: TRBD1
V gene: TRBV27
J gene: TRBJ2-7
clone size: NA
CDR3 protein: CASSPTGGGWYEQYF
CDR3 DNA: TGTGCCAGCAGTCCAACAGGGGGCGGGTGGTACGAGCAGTACTTC

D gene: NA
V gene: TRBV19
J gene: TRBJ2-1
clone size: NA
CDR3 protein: CASNSSNEQFF
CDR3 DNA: TGTGCCAGTAATTCCTCCAATGAGCAGTTCTTC

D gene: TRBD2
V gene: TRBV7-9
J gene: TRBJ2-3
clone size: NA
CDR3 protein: CASSPASGGRTDTQYF
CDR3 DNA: TGTGCCAGCAGCCCAGCTTCGGGGGGGCGCACAGATACGCAGTATTTT

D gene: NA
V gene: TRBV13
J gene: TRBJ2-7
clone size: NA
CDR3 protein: CASSLSRYEQYF
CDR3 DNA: TGTGCCAGCAGCCTTTCGAGGTACGAGCAGTACTTC

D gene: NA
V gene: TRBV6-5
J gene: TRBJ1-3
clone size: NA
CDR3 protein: CASSYVAGAGNTIYF
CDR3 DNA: TGTGCCAGCAGTTACGTAGCGGGAGCTGGAAACACCATATATTTT

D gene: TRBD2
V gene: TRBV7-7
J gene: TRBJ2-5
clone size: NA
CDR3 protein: CASATGSGRYQETQYF
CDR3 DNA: TGTGCTAGCGCAACGGGGAGCGGGAGATACCAAGAGACCCAGTACTTC

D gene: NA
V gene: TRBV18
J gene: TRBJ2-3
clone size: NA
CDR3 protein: CASSPGRQPRGGDTQYF
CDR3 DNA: TGTGCCAGCTCCCCCGGGAGGCAACCACGAGGGGGAGATACGCAGTATTTT

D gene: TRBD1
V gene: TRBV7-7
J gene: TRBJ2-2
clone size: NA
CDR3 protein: CASSSARTGGGGELFF
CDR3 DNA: TGTGCTAGCAGCTCCGCTCGGACAGGGGGTGGCGGGGAGCTGTTTTTT

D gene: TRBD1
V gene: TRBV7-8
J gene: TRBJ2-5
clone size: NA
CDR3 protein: CASSLWAGGLETQYF
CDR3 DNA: TGTGCCAGCAGCTTATGGGCAGGGGGCTTAGAGACCCAGTACTTC

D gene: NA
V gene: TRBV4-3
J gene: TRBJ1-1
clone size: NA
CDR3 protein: CASSSIGNTEAFF
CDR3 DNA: TGCGCCAGCAGTTCCATAGGAAACACTGAAGCTTTCTTT

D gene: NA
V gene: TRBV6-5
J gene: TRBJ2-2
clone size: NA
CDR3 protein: CASSYLGGTGELFF
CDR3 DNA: TGTGCCAGCAGTTATCTTGGCGGCACCGGGGAGCTGTTTTTT

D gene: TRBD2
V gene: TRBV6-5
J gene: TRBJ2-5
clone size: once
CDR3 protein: CASKASGGLQETQYF
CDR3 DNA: TGTGCCAGCAAGGCTAGCGGGGGGTTGCAAGAGACCCAGTACTTC

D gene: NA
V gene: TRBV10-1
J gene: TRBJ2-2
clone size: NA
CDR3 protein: CASSPPGRTGELFF
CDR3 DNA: TGCGCCAGCAGTCCCCCCGGGCGCACCGGGGAGCTGTTTTTT

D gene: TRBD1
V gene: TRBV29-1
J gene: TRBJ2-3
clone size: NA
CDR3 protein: CSVERGRSTDTQYF
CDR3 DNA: TGCAGCGTTGAGAGGGGGCGGAGCACAGATACGCAGTATTTT

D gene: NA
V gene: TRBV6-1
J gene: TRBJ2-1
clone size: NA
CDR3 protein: CASQRTAYNEQFF
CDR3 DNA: TGTGCCAGCCAGCGGACAGCCTACAATGAGCAGTTCTTC

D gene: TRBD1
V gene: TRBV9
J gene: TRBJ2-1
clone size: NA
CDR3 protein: CASSHFRDRGTNEQFF
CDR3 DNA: TGTGCCAGCAGCCACTTTCGGGACAGGGGAACGAATGAGCAGTTCTTC

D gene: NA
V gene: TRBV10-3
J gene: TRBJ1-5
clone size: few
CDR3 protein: CAISESRQPNQPQHF
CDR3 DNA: TGTGCCATCAGTGAGTCAAGACAGCCCAATCAGCCCCAGCATTTT

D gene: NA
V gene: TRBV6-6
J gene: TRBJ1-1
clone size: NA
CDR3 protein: CATEEFTEAFF
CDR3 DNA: TGTGCCACTGAGGAGTTCACTGAAGCTTTCTTT

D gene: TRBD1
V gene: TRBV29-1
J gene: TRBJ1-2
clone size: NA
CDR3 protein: CSVSPGQGAYGYTF
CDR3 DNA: TGCAGCGTCTCCCCGGGACAGGGAGCCTATGGCTACACCTTC

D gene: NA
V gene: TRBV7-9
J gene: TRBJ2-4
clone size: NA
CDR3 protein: CASSLAHRENIQYF
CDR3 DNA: TGTGCCAGCAGCTTAGCGCACAGGGAAAACATTCAGTACTTC

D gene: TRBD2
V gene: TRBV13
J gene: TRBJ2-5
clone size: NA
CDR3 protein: CASSLERSGGETQYF
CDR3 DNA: TGTGCCAGCAGCTTAGAGCGGTCGGGGGGAGAGACCCAGTACTTC

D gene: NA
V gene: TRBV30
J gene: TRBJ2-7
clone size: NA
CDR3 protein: CAWSDRGEQYF
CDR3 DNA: TGTGCCTGGAGTGACAGAGGCGAGCAGTACTTC

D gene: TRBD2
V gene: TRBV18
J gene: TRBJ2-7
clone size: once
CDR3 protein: CASSPTKWEGNEQYF
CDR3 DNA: TGTGCCAGCTCACCAACTAAGTGGGAGGGCAACGAGCAGTACTTC

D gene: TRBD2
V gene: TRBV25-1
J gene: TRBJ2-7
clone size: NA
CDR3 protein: CASSGTSGGPYEQYF
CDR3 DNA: TGTGCCAGCAGTGGAACTAGCGGGGGTCCCTACGAGCAGTACTTC